What follows is one T cell receptor beta chain and its context. This clone's antigen is unknown. The record has no base qualities; no much larger clone is one base away. This entry is derived from a study of CD8+ T cells in alopecia areata listed by TCRdb under 2018. Concerning the study at large: Treated patients were enrolled in an open-label pilot trial of oral tofacitinib, 5 to 10 mg twice daily, for moderate-to-severe alopecia areata. Tofacitinib was given for 6 to 18 months, followed by 6 months of follow-up off drug to assess delayed response and recurrence. Biopsies were taken from tofacitinib-treated patients at baseline and at 4 and 24 weeks of treatment, and a later scalp biopsy was taken in several of the tofacitinib-treated patients. On the human side, TCRbeta sequencing was run on scalp tissue and on sorted CD4+ and CD8+ peripheral blood T cells from healthy controls and from alopecia areata patients with either patchy or totalis/universalis disease. The SALT score, which quantifies the percentage of affected scalp surface area, was used to measure disease severity in treated patients. RNA was obtained with the PAXgene miRNA kit for fixed scalp, the miRNeasy kit for PBMCs, and the RNeasy kit for mouse skin. In both human patients and the C3H/HeJ mouse model, the study applied high-throughput TCRbeta sequencing to look at T cell clonal expansion in alopecia areata. Clonality in the scalp was compared among normal scalp (n=4), patchy alopecia areata scalp (n=8), and alopecia totalis/universalis scalp (n=8). TCRbeta CDR3 regions were amplified by immunoSEQ multiplex PCR with 35 Vbeta forward and 13 Jbeta reverse primers. Beyond this particular receptor, the publication reports: Unlike mouse skin, which is dominated by gammadelta T cells, normal human skin has resident alphabeta T cells that are also sequenced, and this complicates analysis of the scalp TCR repertoire. Compared with normal scalp, lesional scalp had higher clonality and more expanded CD8+ clones, particularly in alopecia totalis/universalis, a pattern that suggests antigenic drive. Shared TCR sequences between patients were less evident than in mice, which may be partly attributable to HLA diversity in the patient population. Tofacitinib significantly decreased scalp clonality and the number of expanded CD8+ clones among the top 100 scalp clones. During tofacitinib treatment, many expanded lesional clones remained in scalp and blood, and this persistence may partly explain relapse after treatment is stopped. Because the treated cohort was small and included a single nonresponder, larger studies are needed to assess links between baseline CD8+ expansion and response.

From the germline V gene, CDR1 is SGHTA and CDR2 is FQGNSA. Deletion took 5 bases off V and 5 bases off J, with a span of 13 bases between the germline ends. Counted from cysteine to phenylalanine, this CDR3 has 13 amino acids. The sequence is cut down to CDR3 DNA, 39 bases in frame from base 1. Library preparation used the immunoSEQ multiplex PCR assay. To provide template for TCR sequencing, every sample had RNA extracted and reverse transcribed into cDNA. SuperScript III was used to make first-strand cDNA, primed with a 2:1 mix of oligo-dT and random hexamers. A synthetic immune receptor repertoire was used to measure amplification bias, and any remaining bias was corrected computationally. The authors' analysis ran thus. Raw reads were preprocessed to remove errors, and CDR3 was defined according to IMGT conventions as the region from the conserved cysteine to phenylalanine. Clonality was computed by normalizing Shannon entropy by log2 of the number of productive unique TCRs and subtracting the result from 1. CD4 or CD8 identity of scalp clones was inferred by cross-referencing scalp TCRbeta sequences with sorted blood CD4 and CD8 repertoires. The clones in this table, taken by TCRdb from immuneACCESS, are in-frame only. Not every clone is retained; where verified, under half of the shortfall comes from an unresolved V gene, and the cause of the rest is unknown. Clone size and the V and J calls come from that table; the DNA yielded D and trimming. The sample yields 180,000 or so clones; roughly 60% were counted once. The ten largest make up under 7% of the sample.

The meaning of the sample's time point label: 20 to 30 weeks on oral tofacitinib. What the treatment or condition label conveys for this sample: oral pan-JAK inhibitor, 5-10 mg twice daily. Peripheral blood and lesional scalp punch biopsies were obtained from patients with alopecia areata. PBMCs were separated by density centrifugation and stained for CD3, CD4 and CD8, after which CD4+ and CD8+ T cells were sorted on a FACSAria. The receptor was derived from a human donor with alopecia areata. This sequence uses TRBV7-2 and TRBJ2-7, with a weak D call of TRBD1 (6 bases match). The sequences come from CD4+ T cells sorted from blood, collected at week 24, from a patient treated with tofacitinib. The DNA reads TGTGCCAGCAGCCCAGGGGTCGGGAACGAGCAGTACTTC. It encodes CASSPGVGNEQYF.